The clone carrying this T cell receptor beta chain occurred once. The target antigen is unknown. The sample comes from a study of T cell responses to AZD1222 COVID-19 vaccine. The V gene lost 7 bases and the J gene lost 1 base, with 19 bases spanning the gap. Looked up from germline, CDR1 is MGHRA and CDR2 is YSYEKL. The CDR3 spans 16 residues. Study findings and constraints: Targeting of unmutated variant regions was reportedly seen in nearly half of spike-specific TCRs. Compared with day 0, the breadth and depth of the Spike-specific TCR repertoire rose significantly after two doses of AZD1222.

The repertoire was sequenced with immunoSEQ multiplex PCR; TCRdb's copy has only in-frame clones and lacks some. The sample lists just under 150,000 clones; about nine tenths were seen once. The sequencing here drew on peripheral blood, taken 28 days after the second AZD1222 dose. The receptor was isolated from an adult who received the AZD1222 COVID-19 vaccine. This chain uses TRBV4-1 with TRBJ1-1; perhaps TRBD1 as D (6 bases). CDR3 nucleotide sequence: TGCGCCAGCACCCCGAACAGGGCCGGCAGGAACACTGAAGCTTTCTTT. Amino acids: CASTPNRAGRNTEAFF.